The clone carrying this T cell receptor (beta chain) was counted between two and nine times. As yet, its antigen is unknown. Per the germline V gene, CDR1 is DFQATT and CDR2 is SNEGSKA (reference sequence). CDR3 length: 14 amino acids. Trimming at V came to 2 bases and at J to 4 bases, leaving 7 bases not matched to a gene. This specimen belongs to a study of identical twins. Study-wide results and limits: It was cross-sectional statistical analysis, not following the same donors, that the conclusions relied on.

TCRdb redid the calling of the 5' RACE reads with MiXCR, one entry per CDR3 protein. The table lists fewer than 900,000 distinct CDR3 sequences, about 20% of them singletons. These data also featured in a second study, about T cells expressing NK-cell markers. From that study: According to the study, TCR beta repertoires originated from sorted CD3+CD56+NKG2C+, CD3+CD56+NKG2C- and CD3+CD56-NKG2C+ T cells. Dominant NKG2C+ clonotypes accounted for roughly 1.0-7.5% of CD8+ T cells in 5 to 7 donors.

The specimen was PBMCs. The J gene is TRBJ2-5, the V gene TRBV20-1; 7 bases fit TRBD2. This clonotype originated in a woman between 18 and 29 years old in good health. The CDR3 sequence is CSARRTSLGETQYF. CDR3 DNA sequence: TGCAGTGCTAGACGGACTAGTCTGGGAGAGACCCAGTACTTC.